Listed below are T cell receptor beta chains from one sample, sequenced in a study of blood T cell repertoires in COVID-19. Assay: immunoSEQ multiplex PCR; the TCRdb copy retains only in-frame clones and omits some. Of a few hundred thousand clones listed, 80% to 90% are singletons. The specimen was peripheral blood. The receptors stem from a man aged 35 to 55 with acute or convalescent COVID-19. Each CDR3 is given with its conserved first and last residue. A D gene is named only where the DNA matches it firmly. Clone size is shown for a subset of rows, as once, few, many or a class of expanded clone.

CASSLAPGQGYF,TGTGCCAGCAGCTTAGCTCCGGGACAGGGGTACTTC,TRBV7-9,TRBD1,NA,TRBJ2-5
CASSLALGGSQPQHF,TGTGCCAGCAGCTTAGCGCTCGGGGGGAGTCAGCCCCAGCATTTT,TRBV7-9,NA,NA,TRBJ1-5
CASSFLAGGPNEQYF,TGCGCCAGCAGCTTCCTAGCGGGGGGGCCAAACGAGCAGTACTTC,TRBV5-1,TRBD2,NA,TRBJ2-7
CASSQTGAAAGYTF,TGTGCCAGCAGCCAGACAGGGGCAGCAGCGGGCTACACCTTC,TRBV6-4,TRBD1,NA,TRBJ1-2
CASSFLQGSGNTIYF,TGTGCCAGCAGCTTCCTACAGGGTTCTGGAAACACCATATATTTT,TRBV7-9,NA,NA,TRBJ1-3
CSVRDSFDSPLHF,TGCAGCGTTAGGGACTCCTTTGATTCACCCCTCCACTTT,TRBV29-1,NA,NA,TRBJ1-6
CASSQTRENEQFF,TGTGCCAGCAGTCAGACGCGGGAGAATGAGCAGTTCTTC,TRBV12-3/TRBV12-4,TRBD2,NA,TRBJ2-1
CASSPTGHTGELFF,TGTGCCAGCAGCCCCACGGGTCACACCGGGGAGCTGTTTTTT,TRBV7-8,NA,NA,TRBJ2-2
CASSIRDYGYTF,TGTGCCAGCAGCATTAGGGACTACGGCTACACCTTC,TRBV9,NA,NA,TRBJ1-2
CASSPGGNEQFF,TGTGCCAGCAGCCCAGGGGGGAATGAGCAGTTCTTC,TRBV7-9,NA,NA,TRBJ2-1
CASQGSGNEKLFF,TGTGCCAGTCAGGGGTCGGGTAATGAAAAACTGTTTTTT,TRBV19,NA,NA,TRBJ1-4
CASSPSTNEKLFF,TGCGCCAGCAGCCCTTCAACTAATGAAAAACTGTTTTTT,TRBV4-3,NA,NA,TRBJ1-4
CASSQIDRGNTEAFF,TGTGCCAGCAGCCAGATAGATAGGGGGAACACTGAAGCTTTCTTT,TRBV3-1/TRBV3-2,NA,NA,TRBJ1-1
CASSQAGRTGYDTQYF,TGTGCCAGCAGCCAGGCCGGGAGGACAGGGTATGATACGCAGTATTTT,TRBV4-2,NA,NA,TRBJ2-3
CASSAQGAGYGYTF,TGTGCCAGCAGCGCGCAGGGGGCGGGCTATGGCTACACCTTC,TRBV9,TRBD1,once,TRBJ1-2
CASSKGWTGRTDTQYF,TGTGCCAGCAGCAAAGGTTGGACAGGAAGGACAGATACGCAGTATTTT,TRBV21-1,NA,NA,TRBJ2-3
CASRTGGDTEAFF,TGTGCCAGTAGGACCGGGGGGGATACTGAAGCTTTCTTT,TRBV19,NA,NA,TRBJ1-1
CASSSGQVAGYSYEQYF,TGCGCCAGCAGCTCGGGACAAGTAGCGGGATACTCCTACGAGCAGTACTTC,TRBV5-1,TRBD2,NA,TRBJ2-7
CASSSTPGMNTEAFF,TGCGCCAGCAGCTCCACCCCCGGGATGAACACTGAAGCTTTCTTT,TRBV5-1,NA,NA,TRBJ1-1
CASSHQDSRHTGELFF,TGCGCCAGCAGCCACCAGGACAGCAGACACACCGGGGAGCTGTTTTTT,TRBV4-1,NA,NA,TRBJ2-2
CASSYSTGYEGYTF,TGTGCCAGCAGTTACTCGACCGGGTATGAGGGCTACACCTTC,TRBV6-5,NA,NA,TRBJ1-2
CASSLARQGSNYGYTF,TGCGCCAGCAGCTTGGCCAGACAGGGATCAAACTATGGCTACACCTTC,TRBV5-1,TRBD1,once,TRBJ1-2
CASSPRGSYEQYF,TGTGCCAGCAGTCCCAGGGGTAGTTACGAGCAGTACTTC,TRBV28,NA,once,TRBJ2-7
CASSQGLGGYGSNTGELFF,TGTGCCAGCAGCCAAGGTCTTGGTGGTTACGGGTCGAACACCGGGGAGCTGTTTTTT,TRBV14,NA,NA,TRBJ2-2
CASSLGTSGRSETQYF,TGTGCCAGCAGCTTAGGTACTAGCGGGAGGTCTGAGACCCAGTACTTC,TRBV7-2,TRBD2,once,TRBJ2-5
CAISGGRGGITQYF,TGTGCCATCAGTGGTGGGAGGGGGGGTATTACGCAGTACTTC,TRBV10-3,NA,NA,TRBJ2-7
CARSLGEGASEAFF,TGTGCCAGAAGCTTAGGAGAGGGGGCCTCTGAAGCTTTCTTT,TRBV7-5,NA,once,TRBJ1-1
CASSYSGSSYNEQFF,TGTGCCAGCAGTTATAGCGGGAGCTCCTACAATGAGCAGTTCTTC,TRBV7-6,TRBD2,NA,TRBJ2-1
CASSVGNSGDRIREQYF,TGTGCCAGCAGCGTAGGGAACAGTGGGGACAGGATAAGGGAGCAGTACTTC,TRBV9,TRBD1,NA,TRBJ2-7
CASSGQGAINSPLHF,TGTGCCAGCAGTGGCCAGGGGGCGATTAATTCACCCCTCCACTTT,TRBV28,TRBD1,NA,TRBJ1-6
CASSMGGTNTEAFF,TGTGCCAGTAGTATGGGGGGAACGAACACTGAAGCTTTCTTT,TRBV19,NA,NA,TRBJ1-1
CASSQDRENSYEQYF,TGCGCCAGCAGCCAAGACAGGGAAAACTCCTACGAGCAGTACTTC,TRBV4-1,NA,NA,TRBJ2-7
CASSQPAGTSEGYEQYF,TGCGCCAGCAGCCAACCAGCCGGGACTAGCGAGGGTTACGAGCAGTACTTC,TRBV4-1,TRBD2,NA,TRBJ2-7
CASSSWTGPNEKLFF,TGTGCCAGCAGTTCCTGGACAGGCCCGAATGAAAAACTGTTTTTT,TRBV6-2/TRBV6-3,TRBD1,NA,TRBJ1-4
CASSLRDSPYNEQFF,TGCGCCAGCAGCCTCCGGGACTCACCATACAATGAGCAGTTCTTC,TRBV4-1,NA,NA,TRBJ2-1
CASSPGTGDYGYTF,TGCGCCAGCAGCCCGGGGACAGGGGACTATGGCTACACCTTC,TRBV5-1,TRBD1,NA,TRBJ1-2
CASSATGDSNQPQHF,TGTGCCAGCAGCGCGACAGGGGATAGCAATCAGCCCCAGCATTTT,TRBV9,TRBD1,NA,TRBJ1-5
CASSLTGGGGNEQFF,TGCGCCAGCAGCCTGACAGGAGGCGGGGGGAATGAGCAGTTCTTC,TRBV5-1,TRBD2,NA,TRBJ2-1
CSATGGEQFF,TGCAGTGCTACAGGTGGTGAGCAGTTCTTC,TRBV20-1,NA,NA,TRBJ2-1
CATTPEGQETQYF,TGTGCCACGACCCCGGAGGGCCAAGAGACCCAGTACTTC,TRBV7-2,NA,NA,TRBJ2-5
CASSIRGDARNEQFF,TGTGCCAGTAGTATTCGGGGGGACGCGCGTAATGAGCAGTTCTTC,TRBV19,TRBD2,NA,TRBJ2-1
CASSLQAANTEAFF,TGTGCCAGCAGCTTACAGGCAGCGAACACTGAAGCTTTCTTT,TRBV7-9,NA,NA,TRBJ1-1
CASSLSIRQGLGNTIYF,TGTGCCAGCAGTTTATCGATCCGACAGGGTCTTGGAAACACCATATATTTT,TRBV27,TRBD1,NA,TRBJ1-3
CASSESLAGKTHEQYF,TGCGCCAGCAGTGAGTCGCTAGCGGGAAAAACGCACGAGCAGTACTTC,TRBV10-1,TRBD2,NA,TRBJ2-7
CASESGTGSNEQFF,TGCGCCAGCGAGTCCGGGACAGGTAGCAATGAGCAGTTCTTC,TRBV5-1,TRBD1,NA,TRBJ2-1
CAWIGVAGARETQYF,TGTGCCTGGATCGGAGTAGCGGGAGCCCGAGAGACCCAGTACTTC,TRBV30,TRBD2,NA,TRBJ2-5
CASSVASRGGEKLFF,TGTGCCAGCAGCGTAGCTTCCAGGGGTGGAGAAAAACTGTTTTTT,TRBV9,NA,NA,TRBJ1-4
CATSRDSFSGNTIYF,TGTGCCACTAGTCGGGACAGCTTCTCTGGAAACACCATATATTTT,TRBV19,TRBD1,few,TRBJ1-3
CASSENRGTNYGYTF,TGCGCCAGCAGCGAGAACAGGGGAACTAACTATGGCTACACCTTC,TRBV4-1,TRBD1,NA,TRBJ1-2
CASRGVADTQYF,TGCGCCAGCCGGGGGGTCGCAGATACGCAGTATTTT,TRBV4-1,TRBD2,NA,TRBJ2-3
CASSRAGGTQETQYF,TGTGCCAGCAGCCGAGCGGGGGGCACCCAAGAGACCCAGTACTTC,TRBV4-2,TRBD2,NA,TRBJ2-5
CASSVDMNTEAFF,TGTGCCAGCAGCGTAGATATGAACACTGAAGCTTTCTTT,TRBV5-4,NA,once,TRBJ1-1
CASSQYTGELFF,TGTGCCAGCAGCCAATACACCGGGGAGCTGTTTTTT,TRBV7-6,NA,NA,TRBJ2-2
CASSIGGGQGTDTQYF,TGTGCCAGCAGCATAGGGGGGGGACAGGGCACAGATACGCAGTATTTT,TRBV6-6,NA,NA,TRBJ2-3